The present entry profiles one TCR beta chain with its context. The data derive from a study of blood T cell repertoires in COVID-19. As for the study in general: Sites across the United States, Italy and Spain contributed samples from acute and convalescent COVID-19. In each case, the material was cDNA or gDNA derived from T cells, B-cell-depleted T cells, or PBMCs.

Under the authors' procedure: Amplification of reference gene primers was used by the study to estimate nucleated cell counts. The assay was immunoSEQ multiplex PCR, and TCRdb's table has in-frame clones only and misses some. V and J calls and clone size come straight from that table; D and trimming were deduced from the DNA. The sample lists under 50,000 clones; roughly 90% were seen once. The sequence was collected from a human donor in a cohort sampled during active COVID-19. The sample comprised peripheral blood.

The CDR3 sequence is CASSSDRGRTEAFF. CDR3 nucleotide sequence: TGTGCCAGCAGCTCGGACAGGGGGCGTACTGAAGCTTTCTTT. The V and J genes are TRBV5-4 and TRBJ1-1, with 11 bases aligning to TRBD1. V shed 3 bases, J shed 5 bases, and the junction held 3 bases outside the gene matches. The germline V gene encodes CDR1 SGHNT and CDR2 YYREEE (reference sequence). The CDR3 consists of 14 residues.